This T cell receptor beta chain was sequenced for a study of T cell repertoires in cytomegalovirus infection. This clonotype was counted a few times. A single record per CDR3 protein comes from TCRdb applying MiXCR to the reads. The sample lists 740,000 or so distinct CDR3 sequences, 35% seen once, with 2.5% to 3.5% in the top ten. V lost 5 bases and J lost 8; bases outside the gene matches: 8. The CDR3 runs to 14 residues. Germline values: CDR1 MDHEN, CDR2 SYDVKM. The genes are TRBV28 and TRBJ2-1, with TRBD2 matching over 8 bases. The TCR sequence derives from a human donor in good health (CMV status not recorded). Some clones in this sample may be carry-over from other donors' samples. The specimen was PBMCs. The CDR3 nucleotides are TGTGCCAGCAGTACGGGGACTAGTCTCGATGAGCAGTTCTTC. This translates into CASSTGTSLDEQFF.